Sequencing of this TCR beta chain was carried out in a study of cytomegalovirus exposure and HLA in healthy donors. Study summary: Clustering assigned about 76% of the roughly 400 genotyped donors to the Caucasian-associated ancestry cluster. Points from the study as a whole: What was likely a sequencing artifact was a cluster of highly shared sequence variants.

PCR amplification relied on 60 Vbeta primers (plus 13 Jbeta primers). The repertoire was sequenced with immunoSEQ multiplex PCR; TCRdb's copy has only in-frame clones and lacks some. The sample holds about 64,000 clones, more than 60% seen once. This CDR3 has 14 amino acids. Germline assignment: CDR1 MNHEY and CDR2 SMNVEV (reference sequence). V lost 7 bases and J lost 3; bases outside the gene matches: 7. Unrecorded immune exposures were likely, despite nominal health at sampling. Concerning this clone itself: Its antigen remains unknown.

The TCR sequence derives from a male donor in good health and CMV-seropositive. Sequenced material: PBMCs. The V gene is TRBV27, the J gene TRBJ2-7; 9 nucleotides line up with TRBD2. The DNA of the CDR3 is TGTGCCAGCAAGGGGGCGGGGGGGGACTACGAGCAGTACTTC. This gives the protein CASKGAGGDYEQYF.